Following are 16 T cell receptor beta chains from one sample sequenced in a study of T cell repertoires in cytomegalovirus infection. No cognate antigen is known for these TCRs. A single record per CDR3 protein comes from TCRdb applying MiXCR to the reads. The data contain hundreds of thousands of distinct CDR3 sequences, around 32% of them singletons. Specimen: cultured PBMCs, collected from culture after CMV antigen stimulation. The receptor source for this set is a human donor in good health (CMV status not recorded). Some clones in this sample may be carry-over from other donors' samples.

This clonotype was picked up many times. The chain carries TRBV7-2 and TRBJ2-3; maybe TRBD1 (5 bases). The CDR3 spans 15 residues. Trimming cost V 3 bases and J 0 bases, with 10 bases left between them. Looked up from germline, CDR1 is SGHTA and CDR2 is FQGNSA. CDR3 residues: CASSLTVTSTDTQYF. CDR3 sequence (DNA): TGTGCCAGCAGCTTGACAGTCACTAGCACAGATACGCAGTATTTT.

The chain uses TRBV20-1 and TRBJ2-1, with D maybe TRBD2 (5 bases). The V gene lost 6 bases and the J gene lost 7 bases, with 16 bases spanning the gap. This CDR3 region has 13 residues. Germline loops: CDR1 DFQATT, CDR2 SNEGSKA (reference sequence). Here the CDR3 DNA reads TGCAGTGCCCCTCCATGGGGAGTGAATGAGCAGTTCTTC. It specifies CSAPPWGVNEQFF.

This clonotype was seen a handful of times. The chain combines TRBV5-5 with TRBJ2-3; no clear D gene. Per the germline V gene, CDR1 is SGHKS and CDR2 is YYEKEE (reference sequence). V was pared by 9 bases and J by 3 bases, with 11 bases between. The CDR3 extends over 12 amino acids. CDR3 loop: CATRLDTDTQYF. The CDR3 DNA follows: TGTGCCACCCGACTGGATACAGATACGCAGTATTTT.

This clonotype was seen only a few times. The rearrangement uses TRBV7-9 and TRBJ2-7; D ambiguous. The V end lost 11 bases, the J end lost 0 bases, and 14 bases lay between the germline ends. The CDR3 runs 13 residues. Looked up from germline, CDR1 is SEHNR and CDR2 is FQNEAQ (reference sequence). CDR3 sequence (DNA): TGTGCCTCGGGTGGAAGGAGCTCCTACGAGCAGTACTTC. It encodes CASGGRSSYEQYF. Full variable domain (rest looked up from reference TRBV7-9 and TRBJ2-7): DTGVSQNPRHKITKRGQNVTFRCDPISEHNRLYWYRQTLGQGPEFLTYFQNEAQLEKSRLLSDRFSAERPKGSFSTLEIQRTEQGDSAMYLCASGGRSSYEQYFGPGTRLTVT.

CDR3 in amino acids: CASSYFGTNNEQFF. For the CDR3, the DNA is TGTGCCAGCAGTTACTTTGGGACTAACAATGAGCAGTTCTTC. V gene TRBV6-5 combines with J gene TRBJ2-1, with 7 bases lining up with TRBD2. CDR3 length: 14 residues. J gave up 5 bases and V 1 base, and 2 bases lay outside the gene matches. The germline V gene has CDR1 MNHEY and CDR2 SVGAGI.

This chain links TRBV19 with TRBJ2-7; D is perhaps TRBD1 or TRBD2 (6 bases each). The CDR3 is 15 amino acids. Germline CDR1 and CDR2: LNHDA and SQIVND (reference sequence). V lost 3 bases to trimming and J lost 2 bases, with 14 bases between them. The CDR3, as DNA: TGTGCCAGTAGTATGAGGGGGGTTGGCACCTACGAGCAGTACTTC. Encoded protein: CASSMRGVGTYEQYF. Variable domain in full (rest from reference TRBV19 and TRBJ2-7): DGGITQSPKYLFRKEGQNVTLSCEQNLNHDAMYWYRQDPGQGLRLIYYSQIVNDFQKGDIAEGYSVSREKKESFPLTVTSAQKNPTAFYLCASSMRGVGTYEQYFGPGTRLTVT.

This clonotype turned up a few times. The V gene is TRBV12-3 or TRBV12-4, the J gene TRBJ2-7; D unclear. The V end lost 1 base, the J end lost 7 bases, and 11 bases lay between the germline ends. The CDR3 totals 13 residues. CDR3 in DNA: TGTGCCAGCAGTTTAGTGAGGTCCGAGGAGCAGTACTTC. Translated: CASSLVRSEEQYF.

To note about this clonotype: A junction boundary mismatches the germline segment, possibly from a read error. This chain uses TRBV12-3 or TRBV12-4 with TRBJ1-1; unclear D gene. The CDR3 totals 13 residues. The CDR3 DNA is TGTGCCAGCAGTTTATACGGGAACCCTGAAGCTTTCTTT. This sequence encodes CASSLYGNPEAFF.

This clonotype was seen a single time. CDR3 amino acids: CASRARPGQGESGYF. The CDR3 region has the DNA TGTGCCAGCAGAGCTAGACCGGGACAGGGGGAGTCAGGGTACTTC. This chain uses TRBV6-2 or TRBV6-3 with TRBJ2-4; TRBD1 agrees at 11 bases. J gave up 15 bases and V 6 bases, and 16 bases lay outside the gene matches. The CDR3 is 15 residues long. Germline V gene lookup returns CDR1 MNHEY and CDR2 SVGEGT.

This clonotype showed up just a few times. The V and J genes are TRBV4-2 and TRBJ1-5, with 11 bases aligning to TRBD1. The CDR3 loop spans 16 amino acids. Germline trimming cut 1 base from V and 5 bases from J; bases unmatched to any gene: 4. Germline V gene data show CDR1 as LGHNA and CDR2 as YNFKEQ. The CDR3 region has the DNA TGTGCCAGCAGCCAAGCTCAGGGACAGGGGGATCAGCCCCAGCATTTT. Translated, it gives CASSQAQGQGDQPQHF.

The sample holds a few counts of this clonotype. The chain uses TRBV7-2 and TRBJ2-2; the match to TRBD1 covers 7 bases. The CDR3 has 15 residues. Germline loops: CDR1 SGHTA, CDR2 FQGNSA. After removal of 6 bases from V and 6 bases from J, the junction contained 10 bases not matched to a gene. The chain's CDR3 is CASSRQRQGPGELFF. CDR3 coding DNA: TGTGCCAGCAGTCGACAACGACAGGGACCCGGGGAGCTGTTTTTT. Looking up the rest from reference TRBV7-2 and TRBJ2-2 gives the full variable domain: GAGVSQSPSNKVTEKGKDVELRCDPISGHTALYWYRQSLGQGLEFLIYFQGNSAPDKSGLPSDRFSAERTGGSVSTLTIQRTQQEDSAVYLCASSRQRQGPGELFFGEGSRLTVL.

The table lists this clonotype with a few counts. The chain joins TRBV20-1 to TRBJ2-2; D gene uncertain. This CDR3 region has 14 residues. Germline V CDR1 and CDR2: DFQATT, SNEGSKA (reference sequence). Deletions cut 6 bases from V and 0 bases from J, with 11 bases between. CDR3 sequence: CSASDTSNTGELFF. CDR3 in DNA: TGCAGTGCCTCTGACACCTCGAACACCGGGGAGCTGTTTTTT.

This clonotype turned up a few times. The CDR3 coding sequence is TGTGCCACCTCAATCAGGGGGACTGACCTGCGGAATGAGCAGTTCTTC. This gives the protein CATSIRGTDLRNEQFF. The chain combines TRBV27 with TRBJ2-1; the D gene is possibly TRBD1 (7 bases). Trimming cost V 10 bases and J 7 bases, with 26 bases left between them. The CDR3 has 16 amino acids. The germline V gene encodes CDR1 MNHEY and CDR2 SMNVEV (reference sequence).

A remark on this clonotype: A much more abundant neighbour one base away suggests this may be a read error. The chain joins TRBV7-2 to TRBJ2-3, with 8 bases aligning to TRBD2. This CDR3 contains 12 residues. In germline, CDR1 is SGHTA, CDR2 FQGNSA. V shed 3 bases, J shed 10 bases, and the junction held 3 bases outside the gene matches. The CDR3 is CASSFERGSQYF. The CDR3 coding sequence is TGTGCCAGCAGCTTCGAGCGGGGGTCGCAGTATTTT. Using reference TRBV7-2 and TRBJ2-3 for the parts outside the CDR3, the full variable domain is GAGVSQSPSNKVTEKGKDVELRCDPISGHTALYWYRQSLGQGLEFLIYFQGNSAPDKSGLPSDRFSAERTGGSVSTLTIQRTQQEDSAVYLCASSFERGSQYFGPGTRLTVL.

The V call is TRBV4-1, the J call TRBJ2-2, with TRBD2 matching 7 bases. Germline assignment: CDR1 MGHRA and CDR2 YSYEKL. The CDR3 is made up of 13 amino acids. V lost 4 bases to trimming and J lost 11 bases; unmatched junction nucleotides: 7. The CDR3, as DNA: TGCGCCAGCAGCCGAAGCGGGGACCACGAGCTGTTTTTT. It yields the protein CASSRSGDHELFF.

The chain recombines TRBV19 with TRBJ1-1; perhaps TRBD1 as D (6 bases). This CDR3 has 15 residues. V gave up 5 bases and J gave up 1 base, with 14 bases separating them. CDR1 is LNHDA and CDR2 is SQIVND in the germline V gene (reference sequence). CDR3 protein: CASSPLGTRNTEAFF. DNA for the CDR3: TGTGCCAGTAGTCCGTTAGGGACAAGGAACACTGAAGCTTTCTTT.